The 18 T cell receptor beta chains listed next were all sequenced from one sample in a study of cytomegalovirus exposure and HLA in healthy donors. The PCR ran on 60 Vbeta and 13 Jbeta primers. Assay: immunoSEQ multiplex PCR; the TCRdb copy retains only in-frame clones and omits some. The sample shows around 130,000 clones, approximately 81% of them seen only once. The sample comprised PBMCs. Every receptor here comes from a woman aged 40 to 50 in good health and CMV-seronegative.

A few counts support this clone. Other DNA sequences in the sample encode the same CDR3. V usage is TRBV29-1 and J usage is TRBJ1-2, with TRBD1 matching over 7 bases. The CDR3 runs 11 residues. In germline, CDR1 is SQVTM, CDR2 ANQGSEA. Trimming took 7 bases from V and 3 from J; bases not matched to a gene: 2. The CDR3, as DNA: TGCAGCGGTGGACAGGACTATGGCTACACCTTC. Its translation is CSGGQDYGYTF.

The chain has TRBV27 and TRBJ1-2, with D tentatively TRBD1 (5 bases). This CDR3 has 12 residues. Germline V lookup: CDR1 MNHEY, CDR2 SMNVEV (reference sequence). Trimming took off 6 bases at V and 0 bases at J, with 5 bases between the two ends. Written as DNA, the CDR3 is TGTGCCAGCAGGACAGCTAACTATGGCTACACCTTC. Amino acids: CASRTANYGYTF.

The CDR3 DNA reads TGTGCCAGCAGTGGGGGCGGGAGTCGGTACGAGCAGTACTTC. This gives the protein CASSGGGSRYEQYF. The chain employs TRBV28 and TRBJ2-7, with D possibly matching TRBD2 (7 bases). V gave up 5 bases and J gave up 4 bases, with 15 bases separating them. Germline V lookup: CDR1 MDHEN, CDR2 SYDVKM. This CDR3 region has 14 residues.

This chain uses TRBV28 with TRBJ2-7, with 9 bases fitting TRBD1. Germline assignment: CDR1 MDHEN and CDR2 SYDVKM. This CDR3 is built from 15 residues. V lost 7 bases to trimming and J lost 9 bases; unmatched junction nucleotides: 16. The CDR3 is CASTLGSGTGRWQYF. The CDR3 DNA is TGTGCCAGCACCTTGGGATCCGGGACAGGGAGGTGGCAGTACTTC.

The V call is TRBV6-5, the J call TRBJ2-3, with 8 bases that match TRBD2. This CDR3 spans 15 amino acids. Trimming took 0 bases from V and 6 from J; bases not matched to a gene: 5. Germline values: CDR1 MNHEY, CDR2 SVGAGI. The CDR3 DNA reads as TGTGCCAGCAGTTACTCGGGACTAGGGTCGGATACGCAGTATTTT. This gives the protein CASSYSGLGSDTQYF.

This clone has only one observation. CDR3 in DNA: TGTGCCAGTCTGGGCGGGAGTTACTCCTACGAGCAGTACTTC. Translation: CASLGGSYSYEQYF. The chain links TRBV6-1 to TRBJ2-5; TRBD2 aligns across 7 bases. The DNA end is more similar to TRBJ2-7, so the J call may be wrong. Germline values: CDR1 MNHNS, CDR2 SASEGT. This CDR3 is built from 14 residues.

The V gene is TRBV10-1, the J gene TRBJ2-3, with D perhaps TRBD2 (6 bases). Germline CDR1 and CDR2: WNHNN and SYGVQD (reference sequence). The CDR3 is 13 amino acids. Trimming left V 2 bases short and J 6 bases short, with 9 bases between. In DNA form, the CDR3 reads TGCGCCAGCAGTGAGGGGACTCAGGATACGCAGTATTTT. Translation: CASSEGTQDTQYF.

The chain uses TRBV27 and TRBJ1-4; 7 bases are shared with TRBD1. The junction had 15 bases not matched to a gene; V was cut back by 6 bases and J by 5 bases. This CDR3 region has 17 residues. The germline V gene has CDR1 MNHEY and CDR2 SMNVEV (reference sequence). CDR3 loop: CASRIAIRDSRNEKLFF. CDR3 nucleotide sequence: TGTGCCAGCAGGATCGCCATCCGGGACAGCAGGAATGAAAAACTGTTTTTT.

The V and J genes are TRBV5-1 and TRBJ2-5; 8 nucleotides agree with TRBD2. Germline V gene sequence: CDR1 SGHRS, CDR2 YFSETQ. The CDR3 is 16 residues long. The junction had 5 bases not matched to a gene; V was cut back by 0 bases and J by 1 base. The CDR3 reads CASSLVSGGIQETQYF. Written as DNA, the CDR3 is TGCGCCAGCAGCTTGGTAAGCGGGGGAATCCAAGAGACCCAGTACTTC.

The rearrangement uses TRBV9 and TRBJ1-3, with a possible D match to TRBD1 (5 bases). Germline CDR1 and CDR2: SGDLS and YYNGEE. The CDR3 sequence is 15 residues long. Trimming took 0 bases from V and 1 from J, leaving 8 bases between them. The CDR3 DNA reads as TGTGCCAGCAGCGTAGATGGGGCATCTGGAAACACCATATATTTT. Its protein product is CASSVDGASGNTIYF.

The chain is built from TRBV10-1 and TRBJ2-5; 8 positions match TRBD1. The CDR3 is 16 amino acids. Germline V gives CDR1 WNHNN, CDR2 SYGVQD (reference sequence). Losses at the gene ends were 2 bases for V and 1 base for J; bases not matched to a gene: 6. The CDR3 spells CASSETQGARQETQYF. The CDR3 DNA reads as TGCGCCAGCAGTGAGACCCAGGGGGCCCGCCAAGAGACCCAGTACTTC.

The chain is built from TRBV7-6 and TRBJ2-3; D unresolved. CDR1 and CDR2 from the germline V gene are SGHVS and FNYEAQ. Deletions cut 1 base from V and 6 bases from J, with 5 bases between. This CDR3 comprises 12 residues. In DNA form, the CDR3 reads TGTGCCAGCAGCTTAGTTGCGGATACGCAGTATTTT. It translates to CASSLVADTQYF.

CDR3 sequence (DNA): TGTGCCAGCAGTTCCCGCGGGGGGATCAACACCGGGGAGCTGTTTTTT. Translation gives CASSSRGGINTGELFF. The rearrangement uses TRBV11-3 and TRBJ2-2; 8 bases fit TRBD2. This CDR3 is built from 16 residues. Germline-derived CDR1 and CDR2 are SGHNT and YENEEA. Trimming removed 6 bases from V and 2 bases from J; junction bases left unmatched: 8.

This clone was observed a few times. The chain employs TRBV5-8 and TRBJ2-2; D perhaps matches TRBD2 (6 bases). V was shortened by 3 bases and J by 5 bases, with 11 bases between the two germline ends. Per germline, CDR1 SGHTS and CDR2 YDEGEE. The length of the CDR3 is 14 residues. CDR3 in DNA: TGTGCCAGCAGCTCCGCGGGGTGGACCGGGGAGCTGTTTTTT. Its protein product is CASSSAGWTGELFF.

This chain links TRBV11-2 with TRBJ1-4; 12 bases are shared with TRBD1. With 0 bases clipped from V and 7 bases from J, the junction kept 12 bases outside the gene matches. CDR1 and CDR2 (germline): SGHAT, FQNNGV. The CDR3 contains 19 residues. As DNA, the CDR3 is TGTGCCAGCAGCTTAGATCTCGCGGGGACAGGGGGCCGGGGTGAAAAACTGTTTTTT. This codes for CASSLDLAGTGGRGEKLFF.

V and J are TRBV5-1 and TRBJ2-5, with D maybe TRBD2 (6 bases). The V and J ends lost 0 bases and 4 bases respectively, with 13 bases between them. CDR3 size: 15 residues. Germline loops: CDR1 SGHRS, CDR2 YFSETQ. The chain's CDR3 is CASSLDGREAETQYF. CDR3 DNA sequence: TGCGCCAGCAGCTTGGATGGCAGGGAGGCAGAGACCCAGTACTTC.

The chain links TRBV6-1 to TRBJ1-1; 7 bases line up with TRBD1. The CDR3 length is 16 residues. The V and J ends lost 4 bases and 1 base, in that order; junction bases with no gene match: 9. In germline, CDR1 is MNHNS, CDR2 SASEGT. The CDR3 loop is CASSAKGQPANTEAFF. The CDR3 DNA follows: TGTGCCAGCAGTGCAAAGGGACAGCCAGCGAACACTGAAGCTTTCTTT.

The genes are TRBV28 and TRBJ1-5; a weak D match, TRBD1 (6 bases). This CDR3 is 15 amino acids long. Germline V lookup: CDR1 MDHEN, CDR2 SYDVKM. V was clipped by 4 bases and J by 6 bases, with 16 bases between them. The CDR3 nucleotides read TGTGCCAGCAGTTCTACGAGGGGGGGTGGTCAGCCCCAGCATTTT. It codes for CASSSTRGGGQPQHF.